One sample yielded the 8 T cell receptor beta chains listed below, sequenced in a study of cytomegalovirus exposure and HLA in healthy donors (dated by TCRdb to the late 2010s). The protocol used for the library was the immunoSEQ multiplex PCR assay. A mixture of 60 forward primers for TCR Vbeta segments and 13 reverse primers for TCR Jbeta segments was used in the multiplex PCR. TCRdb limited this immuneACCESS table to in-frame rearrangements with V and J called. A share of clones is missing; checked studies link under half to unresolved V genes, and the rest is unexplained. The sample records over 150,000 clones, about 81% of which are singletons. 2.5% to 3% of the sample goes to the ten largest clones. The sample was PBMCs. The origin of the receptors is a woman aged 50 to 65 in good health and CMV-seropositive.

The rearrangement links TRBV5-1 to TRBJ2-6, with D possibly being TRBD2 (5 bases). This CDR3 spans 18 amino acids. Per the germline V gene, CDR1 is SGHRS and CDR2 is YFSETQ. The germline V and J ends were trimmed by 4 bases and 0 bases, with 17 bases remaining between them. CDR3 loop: CASSPTWYGISGANVLTF. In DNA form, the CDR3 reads TGCGCCAGCAGCCCGACCTGGTACGGGATCTCTGGGGCCAACGTCCTGACTTTC.

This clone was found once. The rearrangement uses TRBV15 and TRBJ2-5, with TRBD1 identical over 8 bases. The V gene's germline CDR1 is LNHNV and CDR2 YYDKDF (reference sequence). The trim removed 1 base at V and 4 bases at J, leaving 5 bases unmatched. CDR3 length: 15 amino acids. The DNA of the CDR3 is TGTGCCACCAGCAGAGCAACAGGGGGAGGAGAGACCCAGTACTTC. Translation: CATSRATGGGETQYF.

In DNA form, the CDR3 reads TGTGCCAGCAGCGCGGATAACTCAGGGGGGGAGACCCAGTACTTC. This codes for CASSADNSGGETQYF. The chain links TRBV9 to TRBJ2-5; TRBD1 might be the D (7 bases). CDR1 and CDR2 from the germline V gene are SGDLS and YYNGEE. V lost 3 bases to trimming and J lost 5 bases, with 17 bases between them. This CDR3 is 15 amino acids long.

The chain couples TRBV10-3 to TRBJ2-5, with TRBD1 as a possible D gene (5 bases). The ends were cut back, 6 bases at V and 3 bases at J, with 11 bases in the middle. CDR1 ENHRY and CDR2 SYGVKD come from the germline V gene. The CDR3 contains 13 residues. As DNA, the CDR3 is TGTGCCATCAGGGACATGGGGAAAGAGACCCAGTACTTC. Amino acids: CAIRDMGKETQYF.

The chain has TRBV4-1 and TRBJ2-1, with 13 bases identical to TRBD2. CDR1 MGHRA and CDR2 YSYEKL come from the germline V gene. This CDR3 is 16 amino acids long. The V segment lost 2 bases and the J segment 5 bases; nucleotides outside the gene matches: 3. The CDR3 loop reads CASSQPGTSGDNEQFF. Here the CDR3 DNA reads TGCGCCAGCAGCCAACCCGGGACTAGCGGGGACAATGAGCAGTTCTTC.

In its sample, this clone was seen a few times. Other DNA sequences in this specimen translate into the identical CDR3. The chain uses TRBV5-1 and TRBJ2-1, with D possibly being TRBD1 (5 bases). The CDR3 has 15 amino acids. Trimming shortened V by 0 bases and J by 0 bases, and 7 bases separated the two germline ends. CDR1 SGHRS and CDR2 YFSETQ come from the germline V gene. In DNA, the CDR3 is TGCGCCAGCAGCTTGGCAGACAGCTCCTACAATGAGCAGTTCTTC. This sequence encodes CASSLADSSYNEQFF.

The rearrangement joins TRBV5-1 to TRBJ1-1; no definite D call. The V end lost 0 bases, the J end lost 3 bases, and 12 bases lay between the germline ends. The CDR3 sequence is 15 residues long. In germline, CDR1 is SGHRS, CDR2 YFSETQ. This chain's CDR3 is CASSLAALPDTEAFF. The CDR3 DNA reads TGCGCCAGCAGCTTGGCTGCCCTACCTGACACTGAAGCTTTCTTT. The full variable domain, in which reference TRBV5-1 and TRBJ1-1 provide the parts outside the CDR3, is KAGVTQTPRYLIKTRGQQVTLSCSPISGHRSVSWYQQTPGQGLQFLFEYFSETQRNKGNFPGRFSGRQFSNSRSEMNVSTLELGDSALYLCASSLAALPDTEAFFGQGTRLTVV.

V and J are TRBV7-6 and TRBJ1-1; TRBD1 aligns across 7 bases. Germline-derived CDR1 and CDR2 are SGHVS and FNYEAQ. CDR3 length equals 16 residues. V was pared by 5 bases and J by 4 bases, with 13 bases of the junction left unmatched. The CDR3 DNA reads TGTGCCAGCAGCCCCCAAACAGGGGATGGAATCACTGAAGCTTTCTTT. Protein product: CASSPQTGDGITEAFF.